These 30 T cell receptor beta chains share one sample of origin, sequenced in a study of T-cell reconstitution after alpha-beta-depleted transplantation in children. Preparing the TCRbeta library involved the use of unique molecular identifiers. TCRdb redid the calling of the PCR reads with MiXCR, one entry per CDR3 protein. The sample lists about 540,000 distinct CDR3 sequences; about 18% were seen once. This specimen consisted of PBMCs from the stem cell graft donor, obtained from the stem cell graft. These receptors were obtained from a human donor who donated a stem cell graft to a child with acute lymphoblastic leukemia.

There are a few counts of this clonotype. This chain connects TRBV7-9 to TRBJ2-7; D is possibly TRBD1 (5 bases). Germline V gene sequence: CDR1 SEHNR, CDR2 FQNEAQ (reference sequence). The CDR3 loop spans 14 amino acids. Trimming stripped 4 bases from V and 1 base from J, with 11 bases between. The CDR3 bases are TGTGCCAGCAGCTCAGGGTTACGGTCCTACGAGCAGTACTTC. Translation: CASSSGLRSYEQYF.

V is TRBV7-9 and J is TRBJ2-1, with D hard to call. V lost 5 bases and J 0 bases, leaving 11 bases between the germline ends. Germline V CDR1 and CDR2: SEHNR, FQNEAQ (reference sequence). This CDR3 region has 15 residues. CDR3 nucleotides: TGTGCCAGCAGCCTTGGGGTTCCCTCCTACAATGAGCAGTTCTTC. This encodes CASSLGVPSYNEQFF.

The chain carries TRBV15 and TRBJ2-5; unclear D gene. Trimming stripped 2 bases from V and 3 bases from J, with 4 bases between. The CDR3 loop spans 12 amino acids. Per germline, CDR1 LNHNV and CDR2 YYDKDF (reference sequence). For the CDR3, the DNA is TGTGCCACCAGCAGACAGAAAGAGACCCAGTACTTC. It codes for CATSRQKETQYF. The full variable domain, in which reference TRBV15 and TRBJ2-5 provide the parts outside the CDR3, is DAMVIQNPRYQVTQFGKPVTLSCSQTLNHNVMYWYQQKSSQAPKLLFHYYDKDFNNEADTPDNFQSRRPNTSFCFLDIRSPGLGDTAMYLCATSRQKETQYFGPGTRLLVL.

In DNA, the CDR3 is TGTGCCAGCAGTTACCATGGTGGGGGGGTGCCTTCCTACGAGCAGTACTTC. Amino acids: CASSYHGGGVPSYEQYF. The chain recombines TRBV6-5 with TRBJ2-7; TRBD2 agrees at 7 bases. V was pared by 2 bases and J by 1 base, with 11 bases of the junction left unmatched. Germline V gives CDR1 MNHEY, CDR2 SVGAGI. The CDR3 totals 17 residues.

This sequence joins TRBV20-1 and TRBJ1-1; D gene uncertain. Deletions cut 4 bases from V and 6 bases from J, with 12 bases between. Germline lookup yields CDR1 DFQATT and CDR2 SNEGSKA (reference sequence). The CDR3 loop spans 12 amino acids. The CDR3 DNA follows: TGCAGTGCTAACGGCAGAGTGGCTGAAGCTTTCTTT. Residues: CSANGRVAEAFF.

This clonotype was counted only a few times. This sequence joins TRBV4-1 and TRBJ2-3, with 7 bases identical to TRBD1. J lost 11 bases, V lost 2 bases, and 13 bases had no gene match. The CDR3 extends over 15 amino acids. CDR1 and CDR2 (germline): MGHRA, YSYEKL. CDR3 in amino acids: CASSQIGKRGQEQYF. CDR3 sequence (DNA): TGCGCCAGCAGCCAAATCGGAAAGAGGGGGCAAGAGCAGTATTTT.

The rearrangement uses TRBV20-1 and TRBJ2-7; TRBD2 is a possible D gene (6 bases). CDR3 size: 13 residues. The germline CDR1 and CDR2 sequences are DFQATT and SNEGSKA (reference sequence). The V end lost 5 bases, the J end lost 6 bases, and 17 bases lay between the germline ends. CDR3 DNA sequence: TGCAGTGCTGACCCAGGGAGGAAGACCGAGCAGTACTTC. It is translated as CSADPGRKTEQYF.

The chain links TRBV7-9 to TRBJ1-1; no clear D gene. Between the trimmed V and J ends, which lost 2 bases and 6 bases, there was a span of 10 bases. The CDR3 sequence is 13 residues long. Germline CDR1 and CDR2: SEHNR and FQNEAQ (reference sequence). The CDR3 DNA sequence: TGTGCCAGCAGCTTAACACCGACCGCTGAAGCTTTCTTT. As protein: CASSLTPTAEAFF. The variable domain in full, completed from reference TRBV7-9 and TRBJ1-1, reads DTGVSQNPRHKITKRGQNVTFRCDPISEHNRLYWYRQTLGQGPEFLTYFQNEAQLEKSRLLSDRFSAERPKGSFSTLEIQRTEQGDSAMYLCASSLTPTAEAFFGQGTRLTVV.

This clonotype occurred many times. This rearrangement joins TRBV5-1 to TRBJ1-2, with D hard to call. Trimming shortened V by 1 base and J by 2 bases, and 12 bases separated the two germline ends. CDR1 SGHRS and CDR2 YFSETQ come from the germline V gene. The CDR3 length is 15 residues. The DNA for the CDR3 is TGCGCCAGCAGCTTGTCCGGCGAGGCCAACTATGGCTACACCTTC. Translated: CASSLSGEANYGYTF.

This clonotype was seen a few times. The chain joins TRBV3-1 to TRBJ2-1; tentatively, D is TRBD1 (6 bases). The germline gives CDR1 LGHDT, CDR2 YNNKEL (reference sequence). The CDR3 consists of 13 residues. V lost 8 bases and J lost 9, with 17 bases in between. CDR3 residues: CASGSVGATEQFF. The DNA for the CDR3 is TGTGCCAGCGGTAGTGTGGGGGCGACTGAGCAGTTCTTC.

Only a few counts were recorded for this clonotype. The CDR3 nucleotides read TGTGCCAGTAGTAAAGGGCCCAAGGAGGGCACTGAAGCTTTCTTT. Translated: CASSKGPKEGTEAFF. The rearrangement joins TRBV19 to TRBJ1-1; D unresolved. Trimming took off 4 bases at V and 4 bases at J, with 16 bases between the two ends. Germline CDR1 is LNHDA and CDR2 is SQIVND (reference sequence). CDR3 length: 15 amino acids. Based on the CDR3 plus reference TRBV19 and TRBJ1-1, the full variable domain is DGGITQSPKYLFRKEGQNVTLSCEQNLNHDAMYWYRQDPGQGLRLIYYSQIVNDFQKGDIAEGYSVSREKKESFPLTVTSAQKNPTAFYLCASSKGPKEGTEAFFGQGTRLTVV.

The V gene is TRBV3-1, the J gene TRBJ2-5; 7 nucleotides line up with TRBD1. V lost 2 bases, J lost 2 bases, and 11 bases stayed unmatched. Germline assignment: CDR1 LGHDT and CDR2 YNNKEL (reference sequence). The CDR3 has 17 residues. CDR3 nucleotide sequence: TGTGCCAGCAGCCAACTAGTTCCCGGACAGGATCAAGAGACCCAGTACTTC. Amino acids: CASSQLVPGQDQETQYF.

The chain combines TRBV7-6 with TRBJ2-7; 15 bases match TRBD2. This CDR3 has 17 residues. In germline, CDR1 is SGHVS, CDR2 FNYEAQ. The V gene end was trimmed by 5 bases and the J gene end by 0 bases; junction bases not matched to a gene: 5. CDR3 sequence (DNA): TGTGCCAGCAGCCCGGGACTAGCGGGAGGTCTCTCCTACGAGCAGTACTTC. Translating it yields CASSPGLAGGLSYEQYF.

This chain connects TRBV19 to TRBJ2-7; D is uncertain. From germline, CDR1 is LNHDA and CDR2 SQIVND (reference sequence). The CDR3 contains 13 residues. V lost 0 bases and J lost 3, with 6 bases in between. The CDR3 region has the DNA TGTGCCAGTAGTATAGATGAGAACTACGAGCAGTACTTC. This gives the protein CASSIDENYEQYF.

This clonotype was observed a few times. The V call is TRBV5-1, the J call TRBJ2-3; 12 nucleotides match TRBD2. The CDR3 loop spans 16 amino acids. With V trimmed by 4 bases and J by 2 bases, 5 bases remained unmatched. Germline assignment: CDR1 SGHRS and CDR2 YFSETQ. The CDR3 loop is CASSPWTSGDTDTQYF. CDR3 bases: TGCGCCAGCAGCCCCTGGACTAGCGGGGACACAGATACGCAGTATTTT.

This chain uses TRBV14 with TRBJ2-2; 7 bases are a match to TRBD2. V dropped 2 bases and J dropped 5; count of bases not matched to a gene: 8. This CDR3 region has 16 residues. Germline lookup yields CDR1 SGHDN and CDR2 FVKESK. As DNA, the CDR3 is TGTGCCAGCAGCCAACCCGGCCGACTAGCAACCGGGGAGCTGTTTTTT. Its translation: CASSQPGRLATGELFF. Based on the CDR3 plus reference TRBV14 and TRBJ2-2, the full variable domain is EAGVTQFPSHSVIEKGQTVTLRCDPISGHDNLYWYRRVMGKEIKFLLHFVKESKQDESGMPNNRFLAERTGGTYSTLKVQPAELEDSGVYFCASSQPGRLATGELFFGEGSRLTVL.

The J gene is TRBJ1-4, the V gene TRBV18; 10 nucleotides line up with TRBD1. V was pared by 3 bases and J by 2 bases, with 15 bases of the junction left unmatched. Germline V gene data show CDR1 as KGHSH and CDR2 as LQKENI. The length of the CDR3 is 20 residues. Written as DNA, the CDR3 is TGTGCCAGCTCACCGCGACAGGGGGCGATGAGCGCCCCGACTAATGAAAAACTGTTTTTT. It yields the protein CASSPRQGAMSAPTNEKLFF.

J is TRBJ2-7 and V is TRBV5-1, with TRBD2 identical over 10 bases. V lost 0 bases and J lost 5; bases outside the gene matches: 8. Germline CDR1 SGHRS, CDR2 YFSETQ. There are 16 residues in the CDR3. DNA of the CDR3: TGCGCCAGCAGCTTGGCGCTAGCGGGAGAAAGGAACGAGCAGTACTTC. Translated: CASSLALAGERNEQYF.

The chain uses TRBV29-1 and TRBJ1-4; D possibly corresponds to TRBD1 (5 bases). The CDR3 totals 13 residues. With 7 bases removed from V and 4 bases from J, the gap between germline ends came to 13 bases. CDR1 is SQVTM and CDR2 is ANQGSEA in the germline V gene. The CDR3 DNA follows: TGCAGCGCCCGACGGGGGGGTAATGAAAAACTGTTTTTT. Encoded protein: CSARRGGNEKLFF.

This clonotype has more than one count but fewer than ten. The gene calls are TRBV5-1 and TRBJ2-7; D could derive from TRBD1 or TRBD2 (5 bases each). Looked up from germline, CDR1 is SGHRS and CDR2 is YFSETQ. The CDR3 has 14 amino acids. Trimming stripped 3 bases from V and 2 bases from J, with 12 bases between. The DNA of the CDR3 is TGCGCCAGCAGCTCCGGGACCAAACCCTACGAGCAGTACTTC. This sequence encodes CASSSGTKPYEQYF.

For the CDR3, the DNA is TGTGCCAGCAGCTTATCCCAGTCCACTGAAGCTTTCTTT. Amino acids: CASSLSQSTEAFF. The V and J genes are TRBV7-9 and TRBJ1-1; no clear D gene. This CDR3 comprises 13 residues. CDR1 and CDR2 (germline): SEHNR, FQNEAQ (reference sequence). The V end lost 2 bases, the J end lost 4 bases, and 8 bases lay between the germline ends.

This clonotype was counted only a few times. The V call is TRBV6-5, the J call TRBJ2-1, with D possibly being TRBD2 (5 bases). The CDR3 has 16 amino acids. V lost 0 bases, J lost 2 bases, and 11 bases lay in between. Germline V gene lookup returns CDR1 MNHEY and CDR2 SVGAGI. The CDR3 region is CASSYSEGSTYNEQFF. As DNA, the CDR3 is TGTGCCAGCAGTTACTCGGAAGGGAGCACCTACAATGAGCAGTTCTTC.

This clonotype showed up just a few times. V usage is TRBV18 and J usage is TRBJ1-3; a weak D match, TRBD1 (5 bases). This CDR3 spans 18 amino acids. Trimming removed 6 bases from V and 0 bases from J, with 21 bases in between. Looked up from germline, CDR1 is KGHSH and CDR2 is LQKENI. The CDR3, as DNA: TGTGCCAGCTCCCCCAAGACCGGGACTGCAGTCTCTGGAAACACCATATATTTT. This translates into CASSPKTGTAVSGNTIYF.

The chain joins TRBV12-3 or TRBV12-4 to TRBJ2-7, with TRBD2 as a possible D gene (5 bases). CDR3 length equals 20 residues. Trimming pared 1 base from V and 0 bases from J, leaving 25 bases between. The CDR3 is CASSLGHDWRSTISSYEQYF. In nucleotides, the CDR3 is TGTGCCAGCAGTTTAGGCCACGACTGGAGGTCTACAATCAGCTCCTACGAGCAGTACTTC.

The J gene is TRBJ1-2, the V gene TRBV30; the D is unclear. Germline V CDR1 and CDR2: GTSNPN, SVGIG (reference sequence). The CDR3 length is 11 residues. Trimming cost V 5 bases and J 8 bases, with 12 bases left between them. The CDR3 nucleotides read TGTGCCTGGCACCTTGGAGGAGGCTACACCTTC. Amino acids: CAWHLGGGYTF.

The CDR3 sequence: CASSLKTGGNYGYTF. In DNA, the CDR3 is TGTGCCAGCAGCTTAAAAACAGGGGGGAACTATGGCTACACCTTC. V is TRBV7-3 and J is TRBJ1-2; 8 bases are a match to TRBD1. Germline loops: CDR1 SGHTA, CDR2 FQGTGA. J lost 2 bases, V lost 1 base, and 3 bases had no gene match. The CDR3 is 15 residues long.

This clonotype was found many times. V is TRBV5-1 and J is TRBJ1-5; D call uncertain. Germline V CDR1 and CDR2: SGHRS, YFSETQ. V was trimmed by 0 bases and J by 4 bases, leaving 8 bases between them. CDR3 size: 14 residues. The DNA of the CDR3 is TGCGCCAGCAGCTTGGGGGAACTAAATCAGCCCCAGCATTTT. The encoded protein is CASSLGELNQPQHF.

There are a few counts of this clonotype. V and J are TRBV29-1 and TRBJ2-1, with D maybe TRBD2 (6 bases). Between the trimmed V and J ends, which lost 4 bases and 6 bases, there was a span of 13 bases. The CDR3 has 13 residues. Germline CDR1 and CDR2: SQVTM and ANQGSEA. Here the CDR3 DNA reads TGCAGCGTTGTCCGACTAGGCAGCAATGAGCAGTTCTTC. It codes for CSVVRLGSNEQFF.

The CDR3 reads CASRSVGTEAFF. The CDR3 DNA reads as TGTGCCAGCAGATCCGTTGGAACTGAAGCTTTCTTT. This chain connects TRBV7-9 to TRBJ1-1; D remains unclear. Trimming shortened V by 6 bases and J by 5 bases, and 10 bases separated the two germline ends. Germline loops: CDR1 SEHNR, CDR2 FQNEAQ (reference sequence). The CDR3 covers 12 residues.

This clonotype was observed a handful of times. The rearrangement links TRBV7-8 to TRBJ2-7; possibly TRBD2 for D (6 bases). The CDR3 sequence is 14 residues long. The ends were cut back, 3 bases at V and 5 bases at J, with 14 bases in the middle. CDR1 and CDR2 (germline): SGHVS, FQNEAQ. For the CDR3, the DNA is TGTGCCAGCAGCTTTGGCGGGACTTACCACGAGCAGTACTTC. Translated, it gives CASSFGGTYHEQYF.